This record looks at one TCR beta chain sequence and its context. Its specific antigen is unknown. Base qualities are not at hand, and no much larger clone is one base apart. This entry comes from a study of OX40 agonist ivuxolimab in advanced cancers. Some background on the complete study: Ivuxolimab was a fully human IgG2 agonistic monoclonal antibody targeting the costimulatory receptor OX40 (CD134). Intravenous ivuxolimab was administered to patients every 2 weeks at six dose levels: 0.01, 0.1, 0.3, 1.5, 3 and 10 mg/kg. Among the approximately 50 dose-escalation patients, about 19 had hepatocellular carcinoma, around 15 melanoma, 9 renal cell carcinoma and 9 head and neck cancer. A male proportion of around 80% and a mean age of approximately 55 years, ranging from about 20 to 85, were recorded for the dose-escalation cohort. Prior anti-PD-1, anti-PD-L1 or anti-CTLA-4 therapy was permitted, and checkpoint inhibitors had been received by more than 35% of dose-escalation patients. Partial responses occurred in three dose-escalation patients, of whom one had hepatocellular carcinoma and two had cutaneous melanoma. Peripheral TCRbeta sequencing was intended to test whether TCR sequence diversity was altered and clonal T-cell expansion was caused by ivuxolimab. The monotherapy dose-escalation portion (N of about 50 patients) of the phase I ivuxolimab trial is reported in the paper. Results the study describes overall, beyond this receptor: After ivuxolimab, more expanded clones were found on average in CD8+ T cells than in CD4+ T cells. Low levels of normalized T-cell clonal expansion were also seen in some nonresponding patients. At doses from 0.1 to 3.0 mg/kg, clonal expansion was seen in both CD4+ and CD8+ blood T cells between baseline and week 6. The antigen specificity of the peripheral T cells that underwent clonal expansion was not determined. In partial responders in the 0.1-3.0 mg/kg groups, normalized peripheral clonal expansion was found to be among the lowest, especially among CD8+ T cells.

CDR1 and CDR2 (MNHEY, SVGAGI) derive from the germline V gene. From its cysteine to its phenylalanine, the CDR3 spans 14 amino acids. The kept DNA is CDR3 alone, 42 bases in frame from the first base. V is cut by 6 bases and J by 3 bases, and the space between the germline ends is 14 bases. The trial excluded patients who had a history of autoimmune disease or who were on systemic immunosuppression. Peripheral blood for TCR sequencing was drawn from every dose cohort at baseline, at cycle 4 day 1 and at cycle 7 day 1. The samples were drawn from a first-in-human, open-label, multicenter phase I dose-escalation trial of ivuxolimab. Adults with locally advanced or metastatic melanoma, renal cell carcinoma, hepatocellular carcinoma or head and neck squamous cell carcinoma were enrolled in the trial. Before TCR sequencing, CD4+ T cells and CD8+ T cells from peripheral blood were sorted into separate populations.

Genomic DNA was extracted from sorted cells for sequencing of the TCRbeta CDR3 region. The immunoSEQ Assay was used for sequencing of TCRbeta CDR3 regions. Drawn from immuneACCESS, this table holds only the in-frame rearrangements with V and J called that TCRdb kept. Clones are partly lost; checked studies trace under half to an unresolved V gene and leave the rest unexplained. In this sample the table shows roughly 120,000 clones, approximately 90% of which occur a single time. The ten largest clones take up around 0.84% of the sample. This specimen was CD4+ or CD8+ T cells sorted from blood, taken in a trial of the OX40 agonist ivuxolimab. The TCR comes from an adult with an advanced solid tumor such as melanoma, head and neck, liver or kidney cancer. The chain joins TRBV6-5 to TRBJ1-1; TRBD1 is a possible D gene, resting on 5 matching bases. The CDR3 in this case is CASSYTGEHTEAFF. The bases are TGTGCCAGCAGCTACACAGGAGAACACACTGAAGCTTTCTTT.